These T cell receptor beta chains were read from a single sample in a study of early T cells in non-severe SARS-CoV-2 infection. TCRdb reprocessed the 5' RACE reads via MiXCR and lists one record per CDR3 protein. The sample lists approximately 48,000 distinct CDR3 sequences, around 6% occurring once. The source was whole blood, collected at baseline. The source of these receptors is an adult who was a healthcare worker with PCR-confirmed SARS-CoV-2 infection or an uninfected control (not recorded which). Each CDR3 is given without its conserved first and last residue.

CDR3aa: ASTGTGLGQPQH
j_gene: TRBJ1-5
v_gene: TRBV19

CDR3aa: ASSQQQSTEFYEQY
j_gene: TRBJ2-7
v_gene: TRBV18

CDR3aa: ASSSSGTGGDYEQY
j_gene: TRBJ2-7
v_gene: TRBV7-9

CDR3aa: ASSLLRQINTEAF
j_gene: TRBJ1-1
v_gene: TRBV12-3/TRBV12-4

CDR3aa: ASSQGGAGGYNEQF
j_gene: TRBJ2-1
v_gene: TRBV3-1

CDR3aa: ASSPLAGEPLGLQETQY
j_gene: TRBJ2-5
v_gene: TRBV6-6

CDR3aa: ASSRSTANTGELF
j_gene: TRBJ2-2
v_gene: TRBV4-3

CDR3aa: ASRRLVDGTEAF
j_gene: TRBJ1-1
v_gene: TRBV11-2

CDR3aa: ASSPLGEEETQY
j_gene: TRBJ2-5
v_gene: TRBV18

CDR3aa: ASSYSMRARDPDTQY
j_gene: TRBJ2-3
v_gene: TRBV6-2/TRBV6-3

CDR3aa: ASIDDTQY
j_gene: TRBJ2-3
v_gene: TRBV27

CDR3aa: ASSQQPGTNEKLF
j_gene: TRBJ1-4
v_gene: TRBV7-6

CDR3aa: ASSSYRGGGYT
j_gene: TRBJ1-2
v_gene: TRBV11-3